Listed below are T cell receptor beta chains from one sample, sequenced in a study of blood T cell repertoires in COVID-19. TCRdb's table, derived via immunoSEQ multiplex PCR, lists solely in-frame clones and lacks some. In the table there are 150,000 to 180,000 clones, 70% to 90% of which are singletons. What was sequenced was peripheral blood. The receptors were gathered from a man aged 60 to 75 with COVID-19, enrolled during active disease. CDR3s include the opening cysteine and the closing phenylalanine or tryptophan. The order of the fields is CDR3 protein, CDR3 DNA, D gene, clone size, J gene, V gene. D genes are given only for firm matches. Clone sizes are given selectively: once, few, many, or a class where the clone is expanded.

CDR3aa: CASSSTGGVEQYF; CDR3nt: TGCGCCAGCAGCTCAACAGGGGGCGTCGAGCAGTACTTC; d_gene: TRBD1; abundance: -; j_gene: TRBJ2-7; v_gene: TRBV5-1
CDR3aa: CASSLGGGMNTEAFF; CDR3nt: TGTGCCAGCAGCTTAGGGGGCGGAATGAACACTGAAGCTTTCTTT; d_gene: -; abundance: -; j_gene: TRBJ1-1; v_gene: TRBV7-9
CDR3aa: CASSLGGRYNEQFF; CDR3nt: TGTGCCAGCAGCTTGGGCGGGCGCTACAATGAGCAGTTCTTC; d_gene: -; abundance: -; j_gene: TRBJ2-1; v_gene: TRBV7-2
CDR3aa: CASSLTGNNNQPQHF; CDR3nt: TGTGCCAGCAGCTTAACAGGGAACAACAATCAGCCCCAGCATTTT; d_gene: -; abundance: -; j_gene: TRBJ1-5; v_gene: TRBV7-9
CDR3aa: CASNLQGRAEAFF; CDR3nt: TGTGCCAGCAATTTACAGGGGAGGGCTGAAGCTTTCTTT; d_gene: TRBD1; abundance: once; j_gene: TRBJ1-1; v_gene: TRBV28
CDR3aa: CASRDRANQPQHF; CDR3nt: TGTGCCAGCCGGGACAGGGCCAATCAGCCCCAGCATTTT; d_gene: TRBD1; abundance: -; j_gene: TRBJ1-5; v_gene: TRBV6-5
CDR3aa: CASSPRGTVTTGELFF; CDR3nt: TGTGCCAGCTCACCACGAGGGACAGTGACCACCGGGGAGCTGTTTTTT; d_gene: TRBD1; abundance: -; j_gene: TRBJ2-2; v_gene: TRBV18
CDR3aa: CASSLSPDPNQPQHF; CDR3nt: TGTGCCAGCAGCTTGAGTCCAGATCCCAATCAGCCCCAGCATTTT; d_gene: -; abundance: once; j_gene: TRBJ1-5; v_gene: TRBV5-5
CDR3aa: CASSPPYSQGPGEQYF; CDR3nt: TGTGCCAGCTCACCACCGTACTCACAGGGGCCGGGCGAGCAGTACTTC; d_gene: TRBD1; abundance: few; j_gene: TRBJ2-7; v_gene: TRBV18
CDR3aa: CASSSSGRTHEQYF; CDR3nt: TGTGCCAGCAGTTCTAGCGGGAGGACCCACGAGCAGTACTTC; d_gene: TRBD2; abundance: -; j_gene: TRBJ2-7; v_gene: TRBV6-6
CDR3aa: CASSLLTSGTDTQYF; CDR3nt: TGTGCCAGCAGTCTACTGACTAGCGGCACAGATACGCAGTATTTT; d_gene: TRBD2; abundance: -; j_gene: TRBJ2-3; v_gene: TRBV2
CDR3aa: CASSLTGSVAKNIQYF; CDR3nt: TGTGCCAGCAGTTTGACAGGCTCGGTAGCCAAAAACATTCAGTACTTC; d_gene: -; abundance: -; j_gene: TRBJ2-4; v_gene: TRBV6-5
CDR3aa: CASRGTGYSYEQYF; CDR3nt: TGTGCCAGCAGGGGGACAGGGTACTCCTACGAGCAGTACTTC; d_gene: TRBD1; abundance: -; j_gene: TRBJ2-7; v_gene: TRBV6-5
CDR3aa: CASSLNSEPYEQYF; CDR3nt: TGTGCCAGCAGCCTAAACAGTGAACCCTACGAGCAGTACTTC; d_gene: -; abundance: -; j_gene: TRBJ2-7; v_gene: TRBV7-3
CDR3aa: CASSGFSTGNYGYTF; CDR3nt: TGTGCCAGCAGCGGGTTCTCGACAGGGAACTATGGCTACACCTTC; d_gene: TRBD1; abundance: -; j_gene: TRBJ1-2; v_gene: TRBV9
CDR3aa: CASSVDRDYNSPLHF; CDR3nt: TGTGCCAGCAGCGTGGACAGGGACTATAATTCACCCCTCCACTTT; d_gene: TRBD1; abundance: -; j_gene: TRBJ1-6; v_gene: TRBV5-6
CDR3aa: CAWTGTSGYEQYF; CDR3nt: TGTGCCTGGACGGGGACTAGCGGATACGAGCAGTACTTC; d_gene: TRBD2; abundance: -; j_gene: TRBJ2-7; v_gene: TRBV30
CDR3aa: CSAASGTGGPYEQYF; CDR3nt: TGCAGCGCCGCGTCCGGGACAGGGGGTCCCTACGAGCAGTACTTC; d_gene: TRBD1; abundance: -; j_gene: TRBJ2-7; v_gene: TRBV29-1
CDR3aa: CAISEPRAASYNEQFF; CDR3nt: TGTGCCATCAGTGAGCCCAGGGCGGCCTCCTACAATGAGCAGTTCTTC; d_gene: -; abundance: few; j_gene: TRBJ2-1; v_gene: TRBV10-3
CDR3aa: CASRSSGRGSYNEQFF; CDR3nt: TGTGCCAGTAGATCTAGCGGGAGGGGGTCCTACAATGAGCAGTTCTTC; d_gene: TRBD2; abundance: -; j_gene: TRBJ2-1; v_gene: TRBV19
CDR3aa: CASSPRAGQETQYF; CDR3nt: TGTGCCAGCAGCCCGAGGGCTGGGCAAGAGACCCAGTACTTC; d_gene: -; abundance: -; j_gene: TRBJ2-5; v_gene: TRBV5-4
CDR3aa: CAGGTANQPQHF; CDR3nt: TGTGCCGGCGGGACGGCCAATCAGCCCCAGCATTTT; d_gene: -; abundance: -; j_gene: TRBJ1-5; v_gene: TRBV2
CDR3aa: CASRTTSENNEQFF; CDR3nt: TGTGCCAGCAGAACGACTAGCGAAAACAATGAGCAGTTCTTC; d_gene: TRBD2; abundance: -; j_gene: TRBJ2-1; v_gene: TRBV2
CDR3aa: CASSSGTNNEQFF; CDR3nt: TGTGCCAGCAGCTCTGGGACTAACAATGAGCAGTTCTTC; d_gene: TRBD2; abundance: -; j_gene: TRBJ2-1; v_gene: TRBV7-2
CDR3aa: CASSLRGENTEAFF; CDR3nt: TGTGCCAGCAGCTTACGGGGAGAAAACACTGAAGCTTTCTTT; d_gene: -; abundance: -; j_gene: TRBJ1-1; v_gene: TRBV7-8
CDR3aa: CASSAPGLAGGGSYEQYF; CDR3nt: TGTGCCAGCAGTGCTCCGGGACTAGCGGGAGGTGGCTCCTACGAGCAGTACTTC; d_gene: TRBD2; abundance: many; j_gene: TRBJ2-7; v_gene: TRBV2
CDR3aa: CATRPGYSNQPQHF; CDR3nt: TGTGCCACTCGACCGGGGTATAGCAATCAGCCCCAGCATTTT; d_gene: -; abundance: -; j_gene: TRBJ1-5; v_gene: TRBV19
CDR3aa: CASSILVTGELLF; CDR3nt: TGTGCCAGTAGTATCCTGGTGACCGGGGAGCTGCTTTTT; d_gene: -; abundance: -; j_gene: TRBJ2-2; v_gene: TRBV19
CDR3aa: CATSDWTGSTDTQYF; CDR3nt: TGTGCCACCAGTGATTGGACAGGAAGCACAGATACGCAGTATTTT; d_gene: TRBD1; abundance: few; j_gene: TRBJ2-3; v_gene: TRBV24-1
CDR3aa: CASNLGQNTEAFF; CDR3nt: TGTGCCAGCAATCTGGGACAGAACACTGAAGCTTTCTTT; d_gene: -; abundance: -; j_gene: TRBJ1-1; v_gene: TRBV5-6
CDR3aa: CASSIGLAGELLAKNIQYF; CDR3nt: TGTGCCAGCAGCATCGGACTAGCGGGAGAGCTTCTAGCCAAAAACATTCAGTACTTC; d_gene: TRBD2; abundance: -; j_gene: TRBJ2-4; v_gene: TRBV11-2
CDR3aa: CASSLQGPRYSNQPQHF; CDR3nt: TGTGCCAGTAGCTTACAGGGGCCGCGCTATAGCAATCAGCCCCAGCATTTT; d_gene: TRBD1; abundance: few; j_gene: TRBJ1-5; v_gene: TRBV19
CDR3aa: CASSFKPNEQFF; CDR3nt: TGTGCCAGCAGCTTCAAGCCCAATGAGCAGTTCTTC; d_gene: -; abundance: -; j_gene: TRBJ2-1; v_gene: TRBV13
CDR3aa: CASSPRGGQGYTF; CDR3nt: TGTGCCAGCAGTCCCCGCGGGGGGCAGGGCTACACCTTC; d_gene: -; abundance: -; j_gene: TRBJ1-2; v_gene: TRBV27
CDR3aa: CASSLGLLYSGYTF; CDR3nt: TGTGCCAGCAGCTTGGGACTCCTCTATTCTGGCTACACCTTC; d_gene: -; abundance: once; j_gene: TRBJ1-2; v_gene: TRBV5-8
CDR3aa: CASSPRLGTANTEAFF; CDR3nt: TGTGCCAGCAGCCCGCGGTTAGGGACAGCGAACACTGAAGCTTTCTTT; d_gene: TRBD1; abundance: -; j_gene: TRBJ1-1; v_gene: TRBV7-9
CDR3aa: CASRGGDRGGYTEAFF; CDR3nt: TGCGCCAGCAGAGGCGGTGACAGGGGTGGGTACACTGAAGCTTTCTTT; d_gene: TRBD1; abundance: -; j_gene: TRBJ1-1; v_gene: TRBV5-1
CDR3aa: CASRYGGSEETQYF; CDR3nt: TGTGCCAGCAGATACGGCGGGAGCGAGGAGACCCAGTACTTC; d_gene: TRBD2; abundance: -; j_gene: TRBJ2-5; v_gene: TRBV7-2
CDR3aa: CASSGTIRQPQHF; CDR3nt: TGTGCCAGCAGCGGTACAATCCGACAGCCCCAGCATTTT; d_gene: -; abundance: -; j_gene: TRBJ1-5; v_gene: TRBV7-2
CDR3aa: CASSIEQGGNQPQHF; CDR3nt: TGTGCCAGTAGTATAGAACAGGGAGGCAATCAGCCCCAGCATTTT; d_gene: -; abundance: -; j_gene: TRBJ1-5; v_gene: TRBV19
CDR3aa: CASSVGTGGAGAFF; CDR3nt: TGTGCCAGCAGTGTGGGGACAGGGGGCGCGGGGGCTTTCTTT; d_gene: TRBD1; abundance: -; j_gene: TRBJ1-1; v_gene: TRBV27
CDR3aa: CASIRRGSAEAFF; CDR3nt: TGTGCCAGTATCCGAAGGGGGTCCGCTGAAGCTTTCTTT; d_gene: -; abundance: -; j_gene: TRBJ1-1; v_gene: TRBV19
CDR3aa: CASSSGQGRGELFF; CDR3nt: TGCGCCAGCAGCTCTGGACAGGGACGGGGGGAGCTGTTTTTT; d_gene: TRBD1; abundance: -; j_gene: TRBJ2-2; v_gene: TRBV5-1
CDR3aa: CASSLTHDPEAPLHF; CDR3nt: TGTGCCAGCAGCTTAACCCATGACCCGGAGGCACCCCTCCACTTT; d_gene: -; abundance: -; j_gene: TRBJ1-6; v_gene: TRBV7-3
CDR3aa: CASSLAGGFYSYEQYF; CDR3nt: TGTGCCAGCAGCTTGGCGGGCGGGTTTTACTCCTACGAGCAGTACTTC; d_gene: -; abundance: -; j_gene: TRBJ2-7; v_gene: TRBV5-4
CDR3aa: CASSTQGDRRGYTF; CDR3nt: TGTGCCAGTAGTACACAGGGGGATAGACGTGGCTACACCTTC; d_gene: TRBD1; abundance: -; j_gene: TRBJ1-2; v_gene: TRBV19
CDR3aa: CASSLFAVSREQFF; CDR3nt: TGCGCCAGCAGCTTGTTTGCGGTAAGTCGTGAGCAGTTCTTC; d_gene: -; abundance: -; j_gene: TRBJ2-1; v_gene: TRBV5-1
CDR3aa: CAWSPRGFNTGELFF; CDR3nt: TGTGCCTGGAGTCCTAGGGGATTCAACACCGGGGAGCTGTTTTTT; d_gene: -; abundance: -; j_gene: TRBJ2-2; v_gene: TRBV30
CDR3aa: CASSTPPAGISGANVLTF; CDR3nt: TGTGCCAGTAGTACTCCCCCTGCGGGGATCTCTGGGGCCAACGTCCTGACTTTC; d_gene: -; abundance: -; j_gene: TRBJ2-6; v_gene: TRBV19
CDR3aa: CASSRQPGYTGELFF; CDR3nt: TGTGCCAGCAGCCGACAGCCCGGTTACACCGGGGAGCTGTTTTTT; d_gene: -; abundance: -; j_gene: TRBJ2-2; v_gene: TRBV14
CDR3aa: CASTEGVGVSNQPQHF; CDR3nt: TGCGCCAGCACCGAGGGGGTGGGGGTGAGCAATCAGCCCCAGCATTTT; d_gene: -; abundance: -; j_gene: TRBJ1-5; v_gene: TRBV10-2
CDR3aa: CASSGQGGSQPQHF; CDR3nt: TGTGCCAGCAGTGGGCAGGGGGGAAGTCAGCCCCAGCATTTT; d_gene: TRBD1; abundance: -; j_gene: TRBJ1-5; v_gene: TRBV25-1
CDR3aa: CASSIEHRADGYTF; CDR3nt: TGTGCCAGTAGTATAGAACACAGGGCGGACGGCTACACCTTC; d_gene: -; abundance: -; j_gene: TRBJ1-2; v_gene: TRBV19
CDR3aa: CASRAAGTTYNEQFF; CDR3nt: TGTGCCAGCAGGGCCGCCGGGACTACCTACAATGAGCAGTTCTTC; d_gene: TRBD2; abundance: -; j_gene: TRBJ2-1; v_gene: TRBV7-9
CDR3aa: CASSATIQGLWDGYTF; CDR3nt: TGTGCCAGCAGCGCCACCATACAGGGGTTATGGGACGGCTACACCTTC; d_gene: TRBD1; abundance: -; j_gene: TRBJ1-2; v_gene: TRBV9
CDR3aa: CASSPRSGTNSPLHF; CDR3nt: TGTGCCAGCAGTCCCCGGTCCGGGACAAATTCACCCCTCCACTTT; d_gene: -; abundance: once; j_gene: TRBJ1-6; v_gene: TRBV6-6
CDR3aa: CASSPTGSYNEQFF; CDR3nt: TGTGCCAGTAGCCCGACAGGCTCCTACAATGAGCAGTTCTTC; d_gene: -; abundance: -; j_gene: TRBJ2-1; v_gene: TRBV19